The source of this TCR beta chain is a study of post-analysis software for immune sequencing data. Study-wide points: The five TRBV segments detected at higher frequency in patients than in controls included TRBV5-6, TRBV5-1 and TRBV20-1. Samples from a shared batch, those prepared together, strongly co-clustered by F measure. The normalized Chao1 diversity of multiple sclerosis patients was significantly lower than that of controls.

This CDR3 region has 16 residues. The junction had 4 bases not matched to a gene; V was cut back by 3 bases and J by 1 base. In germline, CDR1 is ENHRY, CDR2 SYGVKD. cDNA libraries for TCR beta contained unique molecular identifiers. Approximately 500,000 cDNA molecules were obtained per 1 to 10 million input T cells. TCRdb recomputed calls from the PCR reads with MiXCR, one row per CDR3 protein. The sample holds around 260,000 distinct CDR3 sequences, 36% seen once. Worth noting for this clonotype: Its antigen remains unknown.

The source is a girl aged 5 to 17 with multiple sclerosis. The sequencing sample was made of blood. This sequence joins TRBV10-3 and TRBJ2-3; the match to TRBD2 covers 10 bases. CDR3 sequence reads: CAISDPGTSGTDTQYF. DNA of the CDR3: TGTGCCATCAGTGACCCCGGGACTAGCGGCACAGATACGCAGTATTTT.